This entry lists 19 T cell receptor beta chains sequenced from one sample in a study of blood T cells in healthy people across ages. A J-beta primer mix and a sample-barcoded 5' primer were used in a second PCR of roughly 7 to 12 cycles. Each CDR3 protein gets one entry after TCRdb re-called the 5' RACE reads with MiXCR. The sample yields 1 million or so distinct CDR3 sequences, 35% to 55% seen once. Sequencing used blood. The source is a woman aged 60 to 75 in good health.

This sequence joins TRBV18 and TRBJ2-1; no clear D. The CDR3 is 15 amino acids. V gave up 2 bases and J gave up 7 bases, with 15 bases separating them. Per the germline V gene, CDR1 is KGHSH and CDR2 is LQKENI. The CDR3 here is CASSPVGSRGNEQFF. The CDR3 DNA follows: TGTGCCAGCTCACCAGTCGGTTCCCGTGGGAATGAGCAGTTCTTC.

This clonotype occurred a few times. The gene calls are TRBV2 and TRBJ2-4; the D gene is possibly TRBD2 (5 bases). This CDR3 comprises 12 residues. Per germline, CDR1 SNHLY and CDR2 FYNNEI. Between the trimmed V and J ends, which lost 6 bases and 5 bases, there was a span of 8 bases. CDR3 sequence: CASREAQNIQYF. DNA for the CDR3: TGTGCCAGCAGGGAGGCCCAAAACATTCAGTACTTC.

There are a few counts of this clonotype. The J gene is TRBJ2-3, the V gene TRBV2; D is unresolved. This CDR3 has 12 amino acids. Germline V gene sequence: CDR1 SNHLY, CDR2 FYNNEI. Trimming shortened V by 8 bases and J by 8 bases, and 14 bases separated the two germline ends. CDR3 DNA: TGTGCCAGCGCCGGCGGTTTCGGTACGCAGTATTTT. The encoded protein is CASAGGFGTQYF.

A few counts support this clonotype. The chain couples TRBV10-3 to TRBJ2-1; 9 bases are shared with TRBD2. The ends lost 0 bases at V and 4 bases at J; junction bases unmatched: 10. The CDR3 runs to 18 residues. The germline V gene encodes CDR1 ENHRY and CDR2 SYGVKD. CDR3 DNA: TGTGCCATCAGTGAGTCATGGCTAGCGGGGACCACTTACAATGAGCAGTTCTTC. Translation: CAISESWLAGTTYNEQFF.

About this clonotype: A much larger clone is a single base away; this may be a read error. The chain carries TRBV5-1 and TRBJ2-7; possible D gene TRBD1, 6 bases. V lost 6 bases and J lost 0, with 10 bases in between. Germline V CDR1 and CDR2: SGHRS, YFSETQ. This CDR3 has 13 amino acids. CDR3 in DNA: TGCGCCAGCAACCGGGACAACTCCTACGAGCAGTACTTC. It is translated as CASNRDNSYEQYF.

The genes are TRBV6-6 and TRBJ2-4; 7 bases line up with TRBD1. V dropped 2 bases and J dropped 5; count of bases not matched to a gene: 9. Germline CDR1 and CDR2: MNHNY and SVGAGI (reference sequence). The CDR3 sequence is 16 residues long. The CDR3 DNA is TGTGCCAGCAGTTACGGTTGGACAGGTAACGAAAACATTCAGTACTTC. Amino acid sequence: CASSYGWTGNENIQYF.

This clonotype was counted at least ten times. The chain is built from TRBV12-3 or TRBV12-4 and TRBJ2-7, with 11 bases aligning to TRBD2. Trimming at V came to 5 bases and at J to 1 base, leaving 10 bases not matched to a gene. This CDR3 has 17 amino acids. CDR3 DNA: TGTGCCAGCAGTGCGGGGACTAGCGGAGATGGGTCCTACGAGCAGTACTTC. Its protein is CASSAGTSGDGSYEQYF.

This clonotype was seen only a few times. The CDR3, as DNA: TGCAGTGCTAGTTACGGGAAGGGGTCCGAGCAGTACTTC. Amino acid sequence: CSASYGKGSEQYF. The V call is TRBV20-1, the J call TRBJ2-5, with D possibly being TRBD1 or TRBD2 (5 bases each). The J call could be wrong; TRBJ2-7 is a better fit for the DNA end. CDR1 and CDR2 (germline): DFQATT, SNEGSKA (reference sequence). This CDR3 spans 13 amino acids.

The V and J genes are TRBV13 and TRBJ2-7, with 11 bases aligning to TRBD1. This CDR3 has 15 residues. Germline lookup yields CDR1 PRHDT and CDR2 FYEKMQ (reference sequence). With 3 bases clipped from V and 5 bases from J, the junction kept 6 bases outside the gene matches. The CDR3 is CASSFRTGGPDEQYF. CDR3 coding DNA: TGTGCCAGCAGCTTCCGGACAGGGGGCCCGGACGAGCAGTACTTC.

This chain joins TRBV2 and TRBJ2-7; 7 bases are shared with TRBD2. CDR1 SNHLY and CDR2 FYNNEI come from the germline V gene. This CDR3 has 11 residues. The ends lost 8 bases at V and 6 bases at J; junction bases unmatched: 4. CDR3 nucleotide sequence: TGTGCCAGCTTCGGGGGGTCCGAGCAGTACTTC. It encodes CASFGGSEQYF. The full variable domain, in which reference TRBV2 and TRBJ2-7 provide the parts outside the CDR3, is EPEVTQTPSHQVTQMGQEVILRCVPISNHLYFYWYRQILGQKVEFLVSFYNNEISEKSEIFDDQFSVERPDGSNFTLKIRSTKLEDSAMYFCASFGGSEQYFGPGTRLTVT.

The chain links TRBV9 to TRBJ2-1; possibly TRBD1 for D (7 bases). The end of the DNA aligns better with TRBJ2-7, so the J call may be wrong. The CDR3 sequence is 15 residues long. The germline gives CDR1 SGDLS, CDR2 YYNGEE. CDR3 bases: TGTGCCAGCAGGGAGGGGGACAGTGCCTACAATGAGCAGTACTTC. It translates to CASREGDSAYNEQYF.

Concerning this clonotype: Given a much more abundant clone one base away, this may be a read error. V and J are TRBV5-1 and TRBJ2-5; D perhaps matches TRBD1 (6 bases). The CDR3 has 14 amino acids. The germline V gene encodes CDR1 SGHRS and CDR2 YFSETQ. The CDR3 loop reads CAGSLVPQGETQYF. The CDR3 coding sequence is TGCGCCGGCAGCTTGGTTCCGCAGGGGGAGACCCAGTACTTC.

This clonotype appeared a few times. CDR3 DNA: TGTGCCAGCAGCTTAGATCCAACTAGCTTGTACAATGAGCAGTTCTTC. Its translation is CASSLDPTSLYNEQFF. The chain employs TRBV11-2 and TRBJ2-1; D possibly corresponds to TRBD2 (6 bases). Germline assignment: CDR1 SGHAT and CDR2 FQNNGV. The CDR3 is 16 residues long. The V and J ends lost 0 bases and 4 bases respectively, with 13 bases between them.

The DNA for the CDR3 is TGCGCCAGCAGCCAAGGAGGGAGGCGCAAAAACATTCAGTACTTC. Amino acids: CASSQGGRRKNIQYF. The chain has TRBV4-3 and TRBJ2-4, with D maybe TRBD2 (6 bases). Trimming removed 1 base from V and 3 bases from J, with 10 bases in between. Per the germline V gene, CDR1 is LGHNA and CDR2 is YSLEER. The CDR3 is made up of 15 amino acids.

The J gene is TRBJ2-5, the V gene TRBV27, with 8 bases identical to TRBD1. The length of the CDR3 is 15 residues. From germline, CDR1 is MNHEY and CDR2 SMNVEV (reference sequence). With V trimmed by 4 bases and J by 7 bases, 11 bases remained unmatched. This chain's CDR3 is CASSSSGQESVTQYF. As DNA, the CDR3 is TGTGCCAGCAGTTCCTCGGGACAGGAGAGCGTGACCCAGTACTTC.

The chain has TRBV27 and TRBJ2-3, with 7 bases fitting TRBD1. Germline V gives CDR1 MNHEY, CDR2 SMNVEV (reference sequence). V lost 9 bases, J lost 4 bases, and 16 bases stayed unmatched. There are 16 residues in the CDR3. The CDR3 nucleotides are TGTGCCAGAGGGGAGAGTGACAGGGTTGTTCCAGATACGCAGTATTTT. This translates into CARGESDRVVPDTQYF.

V gene TRBV20-1 combines with J gene TRBJ1-2; TRBD1 agrees at 8 bases. This CDR3 region has 16 residues. Germline CDR1 reads DFQATT; CDR2 reads SNEGSKA (reference sequence). Unmatched junction bases numbered 7, after V lost 0 bases and J lost 1 base. The CDR3 DNA is TGCAGTGCTAGAGATCGGGGGGACAGGCTTAACTATGGCTACACCTTC. This codes for CSARDRGDRLNYGYTF.

The V and J genes are TRBV20-1 and TRBJ2-3; TRBD2 aligns across 8 bases. This CDR3 has 18 residues. Germline V gene sequence: CDR1 DFQATT, CDR2 SNEGSKA (reference sequence). J lost 1 base, V lost 5 bases, and 17 bases had no gene match. In DNA form, the CDR3 reads TGCAGTGCTTGGACTGGCGGGAGGACGCCAGTGGGCACAGATACGCAGTATTTT. Translated: CSAWTGGRTPVGTDTQYF.

There are many counts of this clonotype. Here the CDR3 DNA reads TGCAGCGTTGAAGGGGGGGGCCCATTTTCTAGCACAGATACGCAGTATTTT. Its translation is CSVEGGGPFSSTDTQYF. The chain links TRBV29-1 to TRBJ2-3, with D maybe TRBD2 (7 bases). From germline, CDR1 is SQVTM and CDR2 ANQGSEA. This CDR3 contains 17 residues. The germline V and J ends were trimmed by 1 base and 0 bases, with 17 bases remaining between them.